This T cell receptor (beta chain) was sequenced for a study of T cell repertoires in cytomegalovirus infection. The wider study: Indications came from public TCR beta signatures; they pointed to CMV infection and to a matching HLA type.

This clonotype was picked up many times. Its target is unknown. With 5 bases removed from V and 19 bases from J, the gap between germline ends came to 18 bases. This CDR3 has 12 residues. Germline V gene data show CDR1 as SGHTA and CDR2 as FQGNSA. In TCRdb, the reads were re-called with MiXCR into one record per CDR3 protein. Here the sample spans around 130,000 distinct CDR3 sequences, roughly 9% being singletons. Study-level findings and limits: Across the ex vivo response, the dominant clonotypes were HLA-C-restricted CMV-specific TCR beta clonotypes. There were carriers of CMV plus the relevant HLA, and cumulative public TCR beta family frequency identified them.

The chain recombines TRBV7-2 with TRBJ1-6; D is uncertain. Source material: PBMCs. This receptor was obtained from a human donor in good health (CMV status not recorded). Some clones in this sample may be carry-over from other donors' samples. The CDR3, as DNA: TGTGCCAGCAGCCCCCCAGGCCCTCGGGTACACTTT. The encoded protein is CASSPPGPRVHF. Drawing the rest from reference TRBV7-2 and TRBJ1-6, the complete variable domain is GAGVSQSPSNKVTEKGKDVELRCDPISGHTALYWYRQSLGQGLEFLIYFQGNSAPDKSGLPSDRFSAERTGGSVSTLTIQRTQQEDSAVYLCASSPPGPRVHFGNGTRLTVT.